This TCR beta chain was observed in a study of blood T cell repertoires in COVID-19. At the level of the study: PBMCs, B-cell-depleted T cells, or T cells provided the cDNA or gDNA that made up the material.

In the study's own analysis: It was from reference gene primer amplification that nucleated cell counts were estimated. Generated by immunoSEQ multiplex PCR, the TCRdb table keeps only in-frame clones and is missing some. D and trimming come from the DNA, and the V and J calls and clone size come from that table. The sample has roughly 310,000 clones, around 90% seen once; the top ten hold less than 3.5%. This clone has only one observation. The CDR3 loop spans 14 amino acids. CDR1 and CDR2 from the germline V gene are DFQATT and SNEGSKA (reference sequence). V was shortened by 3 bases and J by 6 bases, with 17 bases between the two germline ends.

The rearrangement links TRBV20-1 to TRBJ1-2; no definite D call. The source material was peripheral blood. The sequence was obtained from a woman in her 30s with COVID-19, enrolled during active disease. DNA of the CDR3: TGCAGTGCTAGTTCCTCCACTGCGGCGGATGGCTACACCTTC. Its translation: CSASSSTAADGYTF.